A selection of T cell receptor beta chains follows, all from one sample in a study of regulatory T cells in long-lasting Graves disease. TCRdb itself ran the multiplex PCR reads through MiXCR, one entry per CDR3 protein. The profile covers over 300,000 distinct CDR3 sequences, with about 20% appearing a single time and roughly 27% taken by the ten largest. The material was peripheral blood mononuclear cells (PBMCs), obtained when the disease was refractory, from a patient treated with antithyroid drugs. The source is a female donor with Graves disease. CDR3s include the opening cysteine and the closing phenylalanine or tryptophan. A D gene is named only where the DNA matches it firmly. Not all rows give a size; the values are once, few, many and, for expanded clones, a class.

clone_size j_call cdr3_length v_call d_call cdr3_aa cdr3_nt
few TRBJ1-6 14 TRBV20-1 TRBD1 CSARRDRLNSPLHF TGCAGTGCTAGAAGGGACAGGCTCAATTCACCCCTCCACTTT
few TRBJ2-2 16 TRBV5-1 TRBD1 CASSLGWDRVTGELFF TGCGCCAGCAGCTTGGGCTGGGACAGGGTCACCGGGGAGCTGTTTTTT
many TRBJ1-2 15 TRBV13 TRBD1 CASSFGTGDNYGYTF TGTGCCAGCAGCTTTGGGACAGGGGACAACTATGGCTACACCTTC
many TRBJ1-1 11 TRBV5-1 . CASSLGGPAFF TGCGCCAGCAGCTTGGGAGGTCCCGCTTTCTTT
. TRBJ1-3 16 TRBV7-8 . CASSPSDRVSGNTIYF TGTGCCAGCAGCCCCTCAGACAGAGTTTCTGGAAACACCATATATTTT
. TRBJ2-7 17 TRBV7-9 TRBD2 CASSPADYSGRAYEQYF TGTGCCAGCAGCCCCGCTGACTATAGCGGGAGGGCCTACGAGCAGTACTTC
many TRBJ1-2 14 TRBV18 TRBD1 CASSRDRIAYGYTF TGTGCCAGCTCACGGGACAGAATAGCCTATGGCTACACCTTC
. TRBJ2-4 13 TRBV15 TRBD1 CATSSGQGNIQYF TGTGCCACCAGCAGTGGACAGGGTAACATTCAGTACTTC
. TRBJ1-1 15 TRBV7-3 . CASSLGAGTKAEAFF TGTGCCAGCAGCTTGGGGGCAGGGACCAAGGCTGAAGCTTTCTTT
. TRBJ2-1 17 TRBV5-1 TRBD2 CASSLAIGGRAVDEQFF TGCGCCAGCAGCTTGGCGATTGGCGGGAGGGCCGTAGATGAGCAGTTCTTC
. TRBJ2-7 13 TRBV20-1 . CSARGNRAYEQYF TGCAGTGCTAGAGGCAACAGAGCCTACGAGCAGTACTTC
. TRBJ1-1 13 TRBV18 . CASSQGREAEAFF TGTGCCAGCTCACAGGGAAGGGAGGCTGAAGCTTTCTTT
few TRBJ2-3 15 TRBV15 . CATSRAPFGSDTQYF TGTGCCACCAGCAGAGCCCCATTTGGGTCTGATACGCAGTATTTT
few TRBJ1-4 16 TRBV10-3 TRBD1 CAISGGTGVTNEKLFF TGTGCCATCAGTGGTGGGACAGGTGTGACTAATGAAAAACTGTTTTTT
. TRBJ1-5 14 TRBV18 TRBD1 CASSTTGMDQPQHF TGTGCCAGCTCAACGACAGGGATGGATCAGCCCCAGCATTTT
many TRBJ2-4 14 TRBV7-2 . CASSLGQMVDIQYF TGTGCCAGCAGCTTAGGACAGATGGTCGACATTCAGTACTTC
many TRBJ1-2 13 TRBV7-2 . CASSARDGRLRTF TGTGCCAGCAGCGCCCGGGACGGCCGACTTAGGACCTTC
many TRBJ2-4 14 TRBV7-2 TRBD1 CASSLADRGDIQYF TGTGCCAGCAGCTTAGCGGACAGGGGTGACATTCAGTACTTC
many TRBJ1-4 16 TRBV19 TRBD1 CASSIPGQGDNEKLFF TGTGCCAGTAGCATTCCGGGACAGGGGGATAATGAAAAACTGTTTTTT
. TRBJ2-7 14 TRBV6-5 TRBD1 CASSYPDRFHEQYF TGTGCCAGCAGTTACCCGGACAGGTTCCACGAGCAGTACTTC
few TRBJ1-5 16 TRBV19 TRBD1 CASSIADRAGNQPQHF TGTGCCAGTAGTATAGCTGACAGGGCAGGCAATCAGCCCCAGCATTTT
many TRBJ2-5 17 TRBV7-6 . CASSLASGTLTQETQYF TGTGCCAGCAGCTTAGCCTCCGGGACACTAACTCAAGAGACCCAGTACTTC
. TRBJ1-6 17 TRBV9 TRBD1 CASSVDPGQGRGSPLHF TGTGCCAGCAGCGTAGACCCTGGACAGGGAAGGGGATCACCCCTCCACTTT
many TRBJ1-2 14 TRBV7-2 . CASSFYGAGGGYTF TGTGCCAGCAGCTTTTACGGGGCAGGAGGAGGCTACACCTTC
. TRBJ2-2 17 TRBV12-3/TRBV12-4 TRBD1 CASSLNRGTASTGELFF TGTGCCAGCAGTTTAAATAGGGGGACAGCCTCCACCGGGGAGCTGTTTTTT
. TRBJ2-1 15 TRBV7-2 TRBD2 CASSYSGGTNNEQFF TGTGCCAGCAGTTATAGCGGGGGAACCAACAATGAGCAGTTCTTC
many TRBJ2-5 12 TRBV2 . CASSSTQETQYF TGTGCCAGCAGCTCTACCCAAGAGACCCAGTACTTC
few TRBJ2-5 17 TRBV9 . CASSDYPGLRGRETQYF TGTGCCAGCAGCGACTACCCGGGACTCAGGGGAAGGGAGACCCAGTACTTC
. TRBJ2-7 16 TRBV5-1 . CASSFRTGTDWYEQYF TGTGCCAGCAGCTTCCGCACAGGGACCGATTGGTACGAGCAGTACTTC
. TRBJ1-1 15 TRBV5-5 TRBD1 CASSSGPTGTTEAFF TGTGCCAGCAGCTCCGGCCCGACAGGGACCACTGAAGCTTTCTTT
many TRBJ1-4 16 TRBV29-1 . CSVYPGESATNEKLFF TGCAGCGTCTACCCGGGGGAATCGGCAACTAATGAAAAACTGTTTTTT
many TRBJ1-1 14 TRBV7-9 . CASSPGHLNTEAFF TGTGCCAGCTCACCGGGACACCTGAACACTGAAGCTTTCTTT
many TRBJ1-5 15 TRBV7-2 TRBD1 CASSGQGHSNQPQHF TGTGCCAGCAGCGGACAGGGACATAGCAATCAGCCCCAGCATTTT
. TRBJ2-7 14 TRBV4-1 . CASSQGWASYEQYF TGCGCCAGCAGCCAAGGATGGGCCTCCTACGAGCAGTACTTC
many TRBJ1-1 12 TRBV19 . CASRPGDTEAFF TGTGCCAGTAGGCCGGGGGACACTGAAGCTTTCTTT
many TRBJ2-2 15 TRBV18 . CASSPYGGNTGELFF TGTGCCAGCTCACCTTACGGCGGGAACACCGGGGAGCTGTTTTTT